This T cell receptor beta chain was recorded in a study of Graves' ophthalmopathy and Graves' hyperthyroidism. Study-level background: Untreated patients at initial diagnosis provided peripheral blood. The study's findings and limits: Most expanded clonotypes in thyroid above 0.001 frequency also showed up in blood. Ophthalmopathy progression was predicted with roughly 68% sensitivity and approximately 72% specificity.

RNA served as the template for amplifying TCR beta CDR3 regions. Second-round multiplex PCR came after first-round RT-PCR with HTBI primers. TCRdb independently ran MiXCR on the multiplex PCR reads; one entry per CDR3 protein. Here the sample spans around 660,000 distinct CDR3 sequences, 35% to 50% being singletons. On this clonotype: Its antigen is not known.

Serum thyroxine and TRAb, along with clinical symptoms, thyroid ultrasound and orbital computed tomography, were what diagnosis relied on. The ends lost 6 bases at V and 6 bases at J; junction bases unmatched: 8. Per the germline V gene, CDR1 is SGHVT and CDR2 is SQSDAQ. The CDR3 has 17 amino acids. The chain uses TRBV7-4 and TRBJ2-2, with 15 bases that match TRBD2. What was sequenced was peripheral blood. The sequence came from an adult man with Graves' ophthalmopathy. The CDR3 region is CASSPGLAGGPAGELFF. The CDR3 nucleotides read TGTGCCAGCAGTCCTGGACTAGCGGGGGGGCCGGCCGGGGAGCTGTTTTTT.